This T cell receptor (beta chain) was found in a study of blood T cell repertoires in COVID-19. J lost 0 bases, V lost 3 bases, and 8 bases had no gene match. Germline-derived CDR1 and CDR2 are SGHRS and YFSETQ. The length of the CDR3 is 16 residues. Clones were sequenced by immunoSEQ multiplex PCR, and TCRdb holds only the in-frame ones, with some missing. Of approximately 300,000 clones in the sample, 80% to 90% were seen once. The rearrangement links TRBV5-1 to TRBJ2-7, with TRBD2 matching 8 bases. The receptor's source is a man aged 35-49 years with acute or convalescent COVID-19. Source material: peripheral blood. CDR3 sequence: CASSSGVAGSSYEQYF. In DNA form, the CDR3 reads TGCGCCAGCAGCTCGGGGGTAGCGGGGAGCTCCTACGAGCAGTACTTC. The whole variable domain, filled in from reference TRBV5-1 and TRBJ2-7, reads KAGVTQTPRYLIKTRGQQVTLSCSPISGHRSVSWYQQTPGQGLQFLFEYFSETQRNKGNFPGRFSGRQFSNSRSEMNVSTLELGDSALYLCASSSGVAGSSYEQYFGPGTRLTVT.